These 31 T cell receptor beta chains came from one sample sequenced in a study of blood T cells in healthy people across ages. A second PCR of roughly 7 to 11 cycles used a sample-barcoded 5' primer and a J-beta primer mix. Using its own MiXCR run on the 5' RACE reads, TCRdb lists one record per CDR3 protein. In the table there are roughly 1.5 million distinct CDR3 sequences, approximately 39% of which are singletons. The sequenced material came from blood. These receptors were obtained from a woman under 30 in good health.

The CDR3: CASSIDRNSYEQYF. The CDR3 bases are TGTGCCAGCAGTATCGACAGGAACTCCTACGAGCAGTACTTC. The chain employs TRBV2 and TRBJ2-7, with D maybe TRBD1 (6 bases). The CDR3 sequence is 14 residues long. V lost 5 bases, J lost 0 bases, and 11 bases lay in between. CDR1 is SNHLY, CDR2 FYNNEI, per germline.

CDR3 sequence: CASSVRAGSTEAFF. The DNA for the CDR3 is TGTGCCAGCAGCGTAAGGGCGGGATCTACTGAAGCTTTCTTT. This rearrangement joins TRBV9 to TRBJ1-1; D unclear. The CDR3 runs to 14 residues. From germline, CDR1 is SGDLS and CDR2 YYNGEE. Trimming left V 1 base short and J 5 bases short, with 12 bases between.

The chain uses TRBV5-1 and TRBJ2-3; D possibly corresponds to TRBD1 (6 bases). Trimming took 5 bases from V and 5 from J, leaving 18 bases between them. This CDR3 contains 15 residues. Germline CDR1 SGHRS, CDR2 YFSETQ. The CDR3 DNA reads as TGCGCCAGCAGACCCCTCACAGGGCAGGGAGATACGCAGTATTTT. Translation: CASRPLTGQGDTQYF.

This clonotype has more than one count but fewer than ten. The chain is built from TRBV12-3 or TRBV12-4 and TRBJ2-5; 7 bases align to TRBD2. V was pared by 3 bases and J by 5 bases, with 12 bases of the junction left unmatched. This CDR3 has 16 amino acids. CDR3 DNA sequence: TGTGCCAGCAGTTTGTCTAGCGGCGAAACGCGCGAGACCCAGTACTTC. This sequence encodes CASSLSSGETRETQYF.

There are a few counts of this clonotype. The chain uses TRBV4-1 and TRBJ2-7, with a weak D call TRBD1 (6 bases). From germline, CDR1 is MGHRA and CDR2 YSYEKL. This CDR3 has 14 amino acids. V was cut by 5 bases and J by 3 bases, with 14 bases left in between. CDR3: CASSGQKVNYEQYF. The CDR3 DNA follows: TGCGCCAGCAGCGGACAGAAGGTCAACTACGAGCAGTACTTC.

The chain recombines TRBV4-1 with TRBJ1-2; TRBD1 agrees at 7 bases. This CDR3 spans 16 amino acids. Trimming removed 1 base from V and 1 base from J; junction bases left unmatched: 6. Germline values: CDR1 MGHRA, CDR2 YSYEKL. CDR3 protein: CASSQGSRGFNYGYTF. In DNA, the CDR3 is TGCGCCAGCAGCCAAGGAAGCAGGGGGTTTAACTATGGCTACACCTTC.

The J gene is TRBJ2-4, the V gene TRBV14; the D is unclear. The J call may be incorrect, as the DNA end agrees better with TRBJ2-7. The CDR3 has 12 amino acids. From germline, CDR1 is SGHDN and CDR2 FVKESK. CDR3 sequence: CASSQHRYEQYF. In nucleotides, the CDR3 is TGTGCCAGCAGCCAACATAGGTACGAGCAGTACTTC.

The rearrangement links TRBV28 to TRBJ2-5; D unclear. The end of the DNA fits TRBJ2-7 better, so the J call may be wrong. The CDR3 extends over 14 amino acids. Germline-derived CDR1 and CDR2 are MDHEN and SYDVKM. In DNA form, the CDR3 reads TGTGCCAGCAGTGTTAGGGTCCCTCTCTACGAGCAGTACTTC. This gives the protein CASSVRVPLYEQYF.

This chain connects TRBV6-2 or TRBV6-3 to TRBJ1-1, with D unresolved. The CDR3 sequence is 14 residues long. V dropped 5 bases and J dropped 1 base, with 11 bases sitting between them. Germline V gives CDR1 MNHEY, CDR2 SVGEGT. The CDR3 reads CASSGSLGNTEAFF. The CDR3 DNA follows: TGTGCCAGCAGTGGGTCTCTTGGGAACACTGAAGCTTTCTTT.

This chain links TRBV28 with TRBJ1-2; 8 positions agree with TRBD1. The germline CDR1 and CDR2 sequences are MDHEN and SYDVKM. The CDR3 runs to 12 residues. V shed 5 bases and J 8 bases; nucleotides not matched to a gene: 4. Here the CDR3 reads CASSPGQEGYTF. The DNA of the CDR3 is TGTGCCAGCAGTCCGGGACAGGAAGGCTACACCTTC.

This clonotype was observed a few times. The chain uses TRBV5-6 and TRBJ1-2; D is ambiguous. Germline V CDR1 and CDR2: SGHDT, YYEEEE. Trimming pared 0 bases from V and 1 base from J, leaving 10 bases between. This CDR3 has 15 residues. The CDR3 sequence: CASSLERPFNYGYTF. DNA for the CDR3: TGTGCCAGCAGCTTGGAAAGGCCCTTTAACTATGGCTACACCTTC.

The sample holds one count of this clonotype. The CDR3 nucleotides read TGTGCCAGCAGCTTAGGCAGGGCGGTCTACGAGCAGTACTTC. It codes for CASSLGRAVYEQYF. The chain is built from TRBV7-2 and TRBJ2-7, with D perhaps matching TRBD1 (5 bases). Trimming cost V 1 base and J 3 bases, with 10 bases left between them. Germline assignment: CDR1 SGHTA and CDR2 FQGNSA. The length of the CDR3 is 14 residues.

The chain joins TRBV12-3 or TRBV12-4 to TRBJ2-1; no definite D call. Deletions cut 4 bases from V and 0 bases from J, with 10 bases between. This CDR3 has 15 amino acids. CDR3 nucleotides: TGTGCCAGCAGTTCTTTCGTCAGCTCCTACAATGAGCAGTTCTTC. Translation gives CASSSFVSSYNEQFF.

This clonotype turned up a few times. The V call is TRBV2, the J call TRBJ1-2; D gene ambiguous. The CDR3 extends over 12 amino acids. Between the trimmed V and J ends, which lost 3 bases and 8 bases, there was a span of 10 bases. Germline assignment: CDR1 SNHLY and CDR2 FYNNEI. The CDR3 loop is CASSESREGYTF. The CDR3, as DNA: TGTGCCAGCAGTGAGTCCCGAGAAGGCTACACCTTC. Full variable domain (outside the CDR3, taken from reference TRBV2 and TRBJ1-2): EPEVTQTPSHQVTQMGQEVILRCVPISNHLYFYWYRQILGQKVEFLVSFYNNEISEKSEIFDDQFSVERPDGSNFTLKIRSTKLEDSAMYFCASSESREGYTFGSGTRLTVV.

The chain carries TRBV11-2 and TRBJ1-1; the match to TRBD1 covers 8 bases. The V segment lost 4 bases and the J segment 3 bases; nucleotides outside the gene matches: 10. Per the germline V gene, CDR1 is SGHAT and CDR2 is FQNNGV. The CDR3 has 16 residues. CDR3: CASSYWTGRWDTEAFF. As DNA, the CDR3 is TGTGCCAGCAGCTACTGGACAGGGAGGTGGGACACTGAAGCTTTCTTT.

V usage is TRBV2 and J usage is TRBJ1-5; D uncertain. The germline CDR1 and CDR2 sequences are SNHLY and FYNNEI. The V end lost 2 bases, the J end lost 3 bases, and 8 bases lay between the germline ends. There are 14 residues in the CDR3. The CDR3 coding sequence is TGTGCCAGCAGTGAATTTGAGGCCAATCAGCCCCAGCATTTT. This codes for CASSEFEANQPQHF.

This clonotype occurred many times. V gene TRBV18 combines with J gene TRBJ2-6; 8 bases line up with TRBD1. Germline V lookup: CDR1 KGHSH, CDR2 LQKENI. With 6 bases clipped from V and 0 bases from J, the junction kept 10 bases outside the gene matches. The CDR3 contains 18 residues. CDR3 in DNA: TGTGCCAGCTCTCCTAGGACAGGGTCCCTCTCTGGGGCCAACGTCCTGACTTTC. Translation gives CASSPRTGSLSGANVLTF.

There are a few counts of this clonotype. V is TRBV7-9 and J is TRBJ2-1; D tentatively reads TRBD1 or TRBD2 (6 bases each). The CDR3 sequence is 15 residues long. Trimming left V 2 bases short and J 5 bases short, with 13 bases between. CDR1 and CDR2 from the germline V gene are SEHNR and FQNEAQ (reference sequence). The CDR3 sequence is CASSLLQGGDNEQFF. The CDR3 DNA reads as TGTGCCAGCAGCTTACTACAGGGAGGCGACAATGAGCAGTTCTTC.

This clonotype was found a few times. This chain links TRBV7-9 with TRBJ2-3, with D possibly being TRBD1 (6 bases). V was cut by 2 bases and J by 6 bases, with 9 bases left in between. The germline V gene encodes CDR1 SEHNR and CDR2 FQNEAQ (reference sequence). The CDR3 sequence is 13 residues long. CDR3 DNA: TGTGCCAGCAGCTTAACAGGGTGGGATACGCAGTATTTT. It is translated as CASSLTGWDTQYF.

The gene calls are TRBV20-1 and TRBJ2-5; 10 bases are shared with TRBD2. This CDR3 has 15 residues. V shed 6 bases and J 11 bases; nucleotides not matched to a gene: 18. CDR1 and CDR2 from the germline V gene are DFQATT and SNEGSKA (reference sequence). For the CDR3, the DNA is TGCAGTGCGTCAATAGCGGGAGGATTCTACAATGAGCAGTACTTC. Translating gives CSASIAGGFYNEQYF.

The chain couples TRBV29-1 to TRBJ1-2; D might be TRBD1 (6 bases). Germline loops: CDR1 SQVTM, CDR2 ANQGSEA. Trimming cost V 0 bases and J 8 bases, with 10 bases left between them. The CDR3 is 12 amino acids. CDR3: CSVEEGAGGYTF. For the CDR3, the DNA is TGCAGCGTTGAAGAGGGGGCAGGAGGCTACACCTTC.

The V call is TRBV5-1, the J call TRBJ2-3; 11 bases are shared with TRBD2. The ends lost 4 bases at V and 5 bases at J; junction bases unmatched: 12. From germline, CDR1 is SGHRS and CDR2 YFSETQ. The CDR3 runs 17 residues. CDR3 in amino acids: CASSRTLAGGLEDTQYF. DNA of the CDR3: TGCGCCAGCAGCCGGACGTTAGCGGGGGGGCTGGAAGATACGCAGTATTTT.

The chain is built from TRBV6-5 and TRBJ1-6, with 11 bases aligning to TRBD1. With 3 bases clipped from V and 6 bases from J, the junction kept 4 bases outside the gene matches. The germline V gene encodes CDR1 MNHEY and CDR2 SVGAGI. The CDR3 is 16 amino acids. DNA of the CDR3: TGTGCCAGCAGTTATAAAGGGACAGGGGGTAATTCACCCCTCCACTTT. Its translation is CASSYKGTGGNSPLHF.

This clonotype was recorded many times. This chain links TRBV12-3 or TRBV12-4 with TRBJ2-7; 8 bases are a match to TRBD1. There are 14 residues in the CDR3. J was trimmed by 2 bases and V by 6 bases; bases with no gene match: 6. The CDR3 spells CASSSGTGTYEQYF. The DNA of the CDR3 is TGTGCCAGCAGCTCCGGGACAGGTACCTACGAGCAGTACTTC.

This chain connects TRBV19 to TRBJ1-1; 8 bases map to TRBD1. The CDR3 is made up of 13 amino acids. CDR1 and CDR2 from the germline V gene are LNHDA and SQIVND (reference sequence). Trimming took 6 bases from V and 3 from J; bases not matched to a gene: 3. The CDR3 loop is CASRDREHTEAFF. In nucleotides, the CDR3 is TGTGCCAGTAGGGACAGGGAGCACACTGAAGCTTTCTTT.

This clonotype has only a few counts. The J gene is TRBJ1-1, the V gene TRBV20-1, with D maybe TRBD1 (5 bases). With 6 bases removed from V and 0 bases from J, the gap between germline ends came to 20 bases. The CDR3 length is 16 residues. Germline loops: CDR1 DFQATT, CDR2 SNEGSKA (reference sequence). CDR3 nucleotide sequence: TGCAGTGCATTAACGCCGCGCCAGGGCATGAACACTGAAGCTTTCTTT. This sequence encodes CSALTPRQGMNTEAFF.

The V gene is TRBV21-1, the J gene TRBJ2-3; the table's TRBD1 call for D was not verified on the DNA. TRBV21-1 is described as a pseudogene. The CDR3 covers 15 residues. CDR3 DNA: TGTGCCAGCAGCCCCGGACACGACCACACAGATACGCAGTATTTT. It is translated as CASSPGHDHTDTQYF.

Written as DNA, the CDR3 is TGTGCCGGGAACAGGGGAATTGACTATGGCTACACCTTC. Amino acid sequence: CAGNRGIDYGYTF. This sequence joins TRBV28 and TRBJ1-2, with 7 bases lining up with TRBD1. The junction had 9 bases not matched to a gene; V was cut back by 11 bases and J by 3 bases. CDR1 is MDHEN, CDR2 SYDVKM, per germline. This CDR3 is built from 13 residues.

J is TRBJ2-7 and V is TRBV4-3; D gene unclear. V lost 2 bases and J 0 bases, leaving 11 bases between the germline ends. Germline V gives CDR1 LGHNA, CDR2 YSLEER. The CDR3 spans 15 residues. The CDR3 DNA reads TGCGCCAGCAGCCAACGACGAGCGAGCTCCTACGAGCAGTACTTC. Protein sequence: CASSQRRASSYEQYF.

The chain combines TRBV4-3 with TRBJ2-5; tentatively, D is TRBD1 (6 bases). V lost 1 base and J 11 bases, leaving 20 bases between the germline ends. This CDR3 spans 15 amino acids. CDR1 is LGHNA and CDR2 is YSLEER in the germline V gene. CDR3 DNA sequence: TGCGCCAGCAGCCAAGGTCCGACAGGCTACAATGAGCAGTACTTC. The encoded protein is CASSQGPTGYNEQYF.

This clonotype was observed a handful of times. The CDR3 DNA follows: TGTGCCAGCAGTTGGACGGGACAGAGTGAAAAACTGTTTTTT. Its translation: CASSWTGQSEKLFF. The chain recombines TRBV6-5 with TRBJ1-4, with TRBD1 matching 7 bases. Trimming removed 4 bases from V and 7 bases from J; junction bases left unmatched: 6. The CDR3 loop spans 14 amino acids. Germline values: CDR1 MNHEY, CDR2 SVGAGI.